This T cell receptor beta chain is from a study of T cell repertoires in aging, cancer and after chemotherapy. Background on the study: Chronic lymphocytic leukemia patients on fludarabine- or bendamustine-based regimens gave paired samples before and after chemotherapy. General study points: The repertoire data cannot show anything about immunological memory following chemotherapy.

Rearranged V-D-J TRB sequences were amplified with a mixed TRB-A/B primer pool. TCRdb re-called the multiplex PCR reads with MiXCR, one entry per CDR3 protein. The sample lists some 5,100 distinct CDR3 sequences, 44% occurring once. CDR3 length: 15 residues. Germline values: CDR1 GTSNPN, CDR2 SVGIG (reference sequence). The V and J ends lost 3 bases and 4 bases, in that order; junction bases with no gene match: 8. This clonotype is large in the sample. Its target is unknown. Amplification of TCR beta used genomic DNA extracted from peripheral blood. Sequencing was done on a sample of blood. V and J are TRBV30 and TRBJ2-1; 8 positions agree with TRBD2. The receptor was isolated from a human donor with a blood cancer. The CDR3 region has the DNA TGTGCCTGGAGGGTGACTAGCGTAGCATACAATGAGCAGTTCTTC. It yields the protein CAWRVTSVAYNEQFF.